Shown below are 7 T cell receptor beta chains from a single sample sequenced in a study of T cell responses to AZD1222 COVID-19 vaccine. Profiled with immunoSEQ multiplex PCR; TCRdb holds only in-frame clones, not every one. The sample records roughly 120,000 clones, 75% to 90% being singletons. The sample was peripheral blood, taken 28 days after the second AZD1222 dose. Receptors were obtained from an adult who received the AZD1222 COVID-19 vaccine.

The V and J genes are TRBV6-4 and TRBJ2-3; no firm D call. The germline gives CDR1 MRHNA, CDR2 SNTAGT. V was clipped by 2 bases and J by 3 bases, with 9 bases between them. The CDR3 consists of 14 residues. The CDR3 protein is CASSDDRRTDTQYF. CDR3 in DNA: TGTGCCAGCAGTGACGACCGACGGACAGATACGCAGTATTTT.

The genes are TRBV5-6 and TRBJ2-3; 8 bases are a match to TRBD1. Germline V gene sequence: CDR1 SGHDT, CDR2 YYEEEE. This CDR3 comprises 15 residues. J gave up 4 bases and V 4 bases, and 8 bases lay outside the gene matches. This CDR3 reads CASSPGAGGSDTQYF. CDR3 sequence (DNA): TGTGCCAGCAGCCCTGGGGCAGGGGGCTCAGATACGCAGTATTTT.

In its sample, this clone was seen once. V and J are TRBV6-5 and TRBJ1-6, with D unclear. CDR3 length: 15 amino acids. The germline V and J ends were trimmed by 0 bases and 8 bases, with 11 bases remaining between them. Germline V gives CDR1 MNHEY, CDR2 SVGAGI. In DNA, the CDR3 is TGTGCCAGCAGTTACTCCACGGGCAAGGATTCACCCCTCCACTTT. This translates into CASSYSTGKDSPLHF.

V gene TRBV24-1 combines with J gene TRBJ2-3, with D uncertain. The length of the CDR3 is 14 residues. CDR1 and CDR2 (germline): KGHDR, SFDVKD. V lost 4 bases and J 2 bases, leaving 9 bases between the germline ends. Here the CDR3 DNA reads TGTGCCACCAGTGACGAGACCATCACAGATACGCAGTATTTT. Translated, it gives CATSDETITDTQYF.

The chain combines TRBV19 with TRBJ1-6, with a possible D match to TRBD1 (6 bases). Germline V gene lookup returns CDR1 LNHDA and CDR2 SQIVND (reference sequence). V was shortened by 6 bases and J by 8 bases, with 14 bases between the two germline ends. The CDR3 runs to 14 residues. CDR3 sequence: CASSRAKGDSPLHF. In nucleotides, the CDR3 is TGTGCCAGTAGCCGGGCCAAGGGGGATTCACCCCTCCACTTT.

Remarks on this clone: Other DNA sequences within the sample encode an identical CDR3. This chain joins TRBV7-9 and TRBJ1-1, with D uncertain. V was shortened by 5 bases and J by 8 bases, with 9 bases between the two germline ends. The CDR3 is 11 residues long. Germline values: CDR1 SEHNR, CDR2 FQNEAQ (reference sequence). CDR3 nucleotides: TGTGCCAGCAGCCTATTCGACGAAGCTTTCTTT. Protein sequence: CASSLFDEAFF.

The genes are TRBV6-6 and TRBJ1-4; D remains unclear. The germline V gene encodes CDR1 MNHNY and CDR2 SVGAGI (reference sequence). Trimming shortened V by 2 bases and J by 0 bases, and 7 bases separated the two germline ends. The CDR3 spans 15 residues. DNA of the CDR3: TGTGCCAGCAGTTACCACACTGCAACTAATGAAAAACTGTTTTTT. Its protein product is CASSYHTATNEKLFF.